Below, 32 T cell receptor beta chains from the same sample are listed, as sequenced in a study of cytomegalovirus exposure and HLA in healthy donors. With 60 Vbeta and 13 Jbeta primers, the PCR was carried out. Method: immunoSEQ multiplex PCR; TCRdb's copy keeps in-frame clones and lacks some. The repertoire holds 140,000 or so clones, with roughly 80% as singletons. Material: PBMCs. These receptors originate from a woman aged 30 to 39 in good health and CMV-seronegative.

For this clone: The germline gene is not matched at one end of the junction; a read error may be the cause. The chain uses TRBV30 and TRBJ1-2; 7 bases match TRBD1. The CDR3 extends over 11 amino acids. CDR1 GTSNPN and CDR2 SVGIG come from the germline V gene (reference sequence). Written as DNA, the CDR3 is TGTGCCTGGAGCGGGACCGGGACAGTCAAATTC. The encoded protein is CAWSGTGTVKF.

This clone was recorded a few times. The genes are TRBV28 and TRBJ1-4, with D possibly being TRBD1 (5 bases). V lost 5 bases and J lost 2, with 12 bases in between. The CDR3 runs to 15 residues. Germline V gene sequence: CDR1 MDHEN, CDR2 SYDVKM. This CDR3 reads CASSGAGRTNEKLFF. The CDR3 region has the DNA TGTGCCAGCAGTGGCGCAGGGAGGACTAATGAAAAACTGTTTTTT.

The J gene is TRBJ2-1, the V gene TRBV14; 8 bases fit TRBD1. From germline, CDR1 is SGHDN and CDR2 FVKESK. This CDR3 region has 14 residues. V gave up 1 base and J gave up 8 bases; unmatched junction bases: 4. This chain's CDR3 is CASSQVGTGDEQFF. In DNA form, the CDR3 reads TGTGCCAGCAGCCAAGTTGGGACAGGTGATGAGCAGTTCTTC.

This clone was seen a few times. The rearrangement links TRBV6-1 to TRBJ2-2; 7 bases line up with TRBD2. The CDR3 is 14 amino acids. Trimming took 2 bases from V and 8 from J; bases not matched to a gene: 5. Germline CDR1 is MNHNS and CDR2 is SASEGT. DNA of the CDR3: TGTGCCAGCAGTGAACAGGCCGGGAGGGGGGAGCTGTTTTTT. Translation gives CASSEQAGRGELFF.

Comment on this clone: The same CDR3 can be traced to other DNA sequences in this sample. The chain couples TRBV6-5 to TRBJ1-6, with TRBD1 matching over 10 bases. This CDR3 is built from 13 residues. V was clipped by 10 bases and J by 10 bases; unmatched bases: 7. Germline CDR1 is MNHEY and CDR2 is SVGAGI. The CDR3 region is CATGTGAWSPLHF. The CDR3 region has the DNA TGTGCCACCGGGACAGGGGCTTGGTCACCCCTCCACTTT.

The gene calls are TRBV2 and TRBJ2-3; D unresolved. V was pared by 8 bases and J by 4 bases, with 22 bases between. Per germline, CDR1 SNHLY and CDR2 FYNNEI. The CDR3 has 16 amino acids. CDR3 sequence reads: CASRALGGFLSDTQYF. The CDR3 DNA sequence: TGTGCCAGCCGCGCCCTTGGCGGTTTTTTATCAGATACGCAGTATTTT.

This chain connects TRBV9 to TRBJ1-3; D is unresolved. V was trimmed by 0 bases and J by 2 bases, leaving 12 bases between them. CDR3 length: 16 residues. Looked up from germline, CDR1 is SGDLS and CDR2 is YYNGEE. CDR3 DNA sequence: TGTGCCAGCAGCGTAGAGAACAGCCTCACTGGAAACACCATATATTTT. This translates into CASSVENSLTGNTIYF.

The rearrangement uses TRBV21-1 and TRBJ1-2; the DNA was not used to check the table's D call, TRBD1. TRBV21-1 is designated a pseudogene. This CDR3 is 16 amino acids long. Here the CDR3 DNA reads TGTGCCAGCAGCAAAGAAATGGCAGGGGAACACTATGGCTACACCTTC. This gives the protein CASSKEMAGEHYGYTF.

The chain couples TRBV14 to TRBJ2-2; 10 bases line up with TRBD1. The V gene end was trimmed by 3 bases and the J gene end by 4 bases; junction bases not matched to a gene: 5. The CDR3 has 16 amino acids. Germline CDR1 and CDR2: SGHDN and FVKESK. The CDR3 nucleotides are TGTGCCAGCAGCCAGCGACAGGGGGCGGTCACCGGGGAGCTGTTTTTT. This translates into CASSQRQGAVTGELFF.

The chain links TRBV7-9 to TRBJ2-1, with D perhaps TRBD1 (6 bases). Germline V CDR1 and CDR2: SEHNR, FQNEAQ (reference sequence). Trimming stripped 3 bases from V and 10 bases from J, with 13 bases between. The CDR3 contains 13 residues. In DNA form, the CDR3 reads TGTGCCAGCAGCTTGTTCACTGGGACAGAGCAGTTCTTC. Residues: CASSLFTGTEQFF.

The V call is TRBV21-1, the J call TRBJ2-1; the D call of TRBD1 is as the table states it, not checked on the DNA. TRBV21-1 corresponds to a pseudogene. This CDR3 has 12 residues. The CDR3 loop is CASSSDRREQFF. The DNA for the CDR3 is TGTGCCAGCAGTTCGGACAGAAGGGAGCAGTTCTTC.

The chain has TRBV19 and TRBJ2-1; 8 bases fit TRBD2. CDR3 length equals 16 residues. J was trimmed by 1 base and V by 3 bases; bases with no gene match: 5. Germline-derived CDR1 and CDR2 are LNHDA and SQIVND (reference sequence). CDR3 in amino acids: CASSIQAGVSYNEQFF. The CDR3 nucleotides read TGTGCCAGTAGTATTCAAGCGGGAGTATCCTACAATGAGCAGTTCTTC.

The rearrangement uses TRBV29-1 and TRBJ1-2, with a tentative D call TRBD1 (5 bases). Germline CDR1 reads SQVTM; CDR2 reads ANQGSEA. V shed 4 bases and J shed 2 bases, with 5 bases lying between them. The CDR3 totals 11 residues. The chain's CDR3 is CSVGGNYGYTF. The CDR3 DNA reads as TGCAGCGTTGGGGGCAACTATGGCTACACCTTC.

The rearrangement joins TRBV15 to TRBJ2-2; D remains unclear. V was clipped by 0 bases and J by 4 bases, with 15 bases between them. The CDR3 extends over 17 amino acids. The germline V gene encodes CDR1 LNHNV and CDR2 YYDKDF (reference sequence). CDR3 sequence: CATSRDRRSTGTGELFF. For the CDR3, the DNA is TGTGCCACCAGCAGAGATCGTCGGAGTACGGGCACCGGGGAGCTGTTTTTT.

This clone was picked up a small number of times. V and J are TRBV6-6 and TRBJ1-3; 7 nucleotides align to TRBD1. The V gene end was trimmed by 10 bases and the J gene end by 8 bases; junction bases not matched to a gene: 14. The CDR3 extends over 14 amino acids. Germline CDR1 reads MNHNY; CDR2 reads SVGAGI (reference sequence). CDR3 region: CATRGQSGLYTIYF. In DNA form, the CDR3 reads TGTGCCACCCGGGGACAGTCGGGGTTGTACACCATATATTTT.

Here the CDR3 reads CASSETAGSYNEQFF. As DNA, the CDR3 is TGTGCCAGCAGTGAAACCGCGGGGTCCTACAATGAGCAGTTCTTC. The chain is built from TRBV6-4 and TRBJ2-1; D possibly corresponds to TRBD2 (6 bases). The CDR3 contains 15 residues. The V end lost 3 bases, the J end lost 1 base, and 10 bases lay between the germline ends. Per germline, CDR1 MRHNA and CDR2 SNTAGT.

The chain is built from TRBV10-1 and TRBJ2-2, with 7 positions matching TRBD2. Germline V CDR1 and CDR2: WNHNN, SYGVQD (reference sequence). The CDR3 covers 15 residues. The junction had 2 bases not matched to a gene; V was cut back by 0 bases and J by 4 bases. This chain's CDR3 is CASSESASGTGELFF. The CDR3 nucleotides are TGCGCCAGCAGTGAGTCCGCTAGCGGCACCGGGGAGCTGTTTTTT.

The rearrangement joins TRBV9 to TRBJ2-3; D may be TRBD1 (6 bases). This CDR3 is built from 14 residues. The V gene lost 3 bases and the J gene lost 5 bases, with 13 bases spanning the gap. Per the germline V gene, CDR1 is SGDLS and CDR2 is YYNGEE. CDR3 loop: CASSAAGAKDTQYF. The DNA for the CDR3 is TGTGCCAGCAGCGCCGCAGGGGCCAAAGATACGCAGTATTTT.

The chain couples TRBV5-1 to TRBJ2-3; TRBD2 matches at 8 bases. Germline lookup yields CDR1 SGHRS and CDR2 YFSETQ. Trimming cost V 0 bases and J 2 bases; bases outside gene matches: 5. The CDR3 length is 16 residues. The CDR3 nucleotides read TGCGCCAGCAGCTTGGGGACTAGCCTCACCACAGATACGCAGTATTTT. This encodes CASSLGTSLTTDTQYF.

The chain recombines TRBV4-3 with TRBJ2-3; 10 bases fit TRBD1. V shed 9 bases and J 8 bases; nucleotides not matched to a gene: 8. The CDR3 extends over 13 amino acids. In germline, CDR1 is LGHNA, CDR2 YSLEER. In DNA form, the CDR3 reads TGCGCCAGTATGGGGGACAGGGGAACTACGCAGTATTTT. This gives the protein CASMGDRGTTQYF.

V usage is TRBV7-2 and J usage is TRBJ1-2; 11 bases line up with TRBD1. The V and J ends lost 1 base and 8 bases, in that order; junction bases with no gene match: 6. This CDR3 contains 15 residues. CDR1 and CDR2 (germline): SGHTA, FQGNSA. The CDR3 here is CASSLVGQGAQGYTF. CDR3 DNA sequence: TGTGCCAGCAGCTTAGTCGGACAGGGGGCACAGGGCTACACCTTC.

The chain employs TRBV19 and TRBJ2-3; D gene ambiguous. CDR1 LNHDA and CDR2 SQIVND come from the germline V gene (reference sequence). The CDR3 has 14 amino acids. Trimming removed 4 bases at V and 4 bases at J, with 12 bases between. CDR3 protein: CASSTSSLADTQYF. The CDR3 bases are TGTGCCAGTAGTACCTCGAGTTTGGCAGATACGCAGTATTTT.

The chain carries TRBV2 and TRBJ2-5, with no clear D. The CDR3 loop spans 12 amino acids. CDR1 and CDR2 (germline): SNHLY, FYNNEI. V was pared by 3 bases and J by 4 bases, with 6 bases between. CDR3 region: CASSDYLETQYF. Written as DNA, the CDR3 is TGTGCCAGCAGTGATTACTTAGAGACCCAGTACTTC.

The rearrangement links TRBV9 to TRBJ2-2; 7 bases agree with TRBD1. CDR1 is SGDLS and CDR2 is YYNGEE in the germline V gene. The trim removed 0 bases at V and 4 bases at J, leaving 0 bases unmatched. The CDR3 is 14 residues long. The CDR3 loop reads CASSVAGGTGELFF. The DNA of the CDR3 is TGTGCCAGCAGCGTAGCAGGGGGCACCGGGGAGCTGTTTTTT.

The chain has TRBV29-1 and TRBJ2-3; TRBD1 matches at 9 bases. V was clipped by 8 bases and J by 0 bases; unmatched bases: 9. Germline V CDR1 and CDR2: SQVTM, ANQGSEA. CDR3 length equals 15 residues. CDR3 nucleotides: TGCAGCACCATGGGGACAGGGATTAGCACAGATACGCAGTATTTT. Translated: CSTMGTGISTDTQYF.

V is TRBV7-9 and J is TRBJ2-5; 7 bases are shared with TRBD2. Germline V gene lookup returns CDR1 SEHNR and CDR2 FQNEAQ (reference sequence). Unmatched junction bases numbered 2, after V lost 1 base and J lost 3 bases. This CDR3 is built from 14 residues. The CDR3 spells CASSLGLAEETQYF. The CDR3 DNA reads as TGTGCCAGCAGCTTAGGTCTAGCGGAAGAGACCCAGTACTTC.

The J gene is TRBJ2-7, the V gene TRBV28; 10 bases align to TRBD1. Trimming took 4 bases from V and 4 from J; bases not matched to a gene: 10. This CDR3 has 16 amino acids. CDR1 and CDR2 (germline): MDHEN, SYDVKM. CDR3: CASSYYPGTGEYEQYF. The CDR3 coding sequence is TGTGCCAGCAGTTACTACCCGGGGACAGGGGAGTACGAGCAGTACTTC.

The chain combines TRBV5-1 with TRBJ1-2, with a possible D match to TRBD1 (6 bases). The CDR3 sequence is 14 residues long. The germline CDR1 and CDR2 sequences are SGHRS and YFSETQ. V lost 0 bases to trimming and J lost 6 bases, with 12 bases between them. The CDR3 DNA reads as TGCGCCAGCAGCTTGGCAGGGGAAGTTCATGGCTACACCTTC. Translated: CASSLAGEVHGYTF.

This clone was seen just once. CDR3 bases: TGTGCCAGCAGTTTAGGGGGGGACAATCAGCCCCAGCATTTT. Translated: CASSLGGDNQPQHF. The genes are TRBV27 and TRBJ1-5; the D gene is possibly TRBD1 (5 bases). Germline assignment: CDR1 MNHEY and CDR2 SMNVEV (reference sequence). This CDR3 contains 14 residues. The V end lost 2 bases, the J end lost 3 bases, and 8 bases lay between the germline ends.

V is TRBV27 and J is TRBJ2-4; 9 bases match TRBD1. The CDR3 is 14 residues long. V lost 5 bases, J lost 8 bases, and 7 bases stayed unmatched. The germline CDR1 and CDR2 sequences are MNHEY and SMNVEV (reference sequence). The CDR3 here is CASSKRQGVDIQYF. CDR3 nucleotides: TGTGCCAGCAGTAAAAGACAGGGGGTGGACATTCAGTACTTC.

The chain joins TRBV6-1 to TRBJ2-7, with a weak D call TRBD2 (6 bases). From germline, CDR1 is MNHNS and CDR2 SASEGT. The V end was cut by 10 bases, the J end by 3 bases, with 16 bases between. There are 13 residues in the CDR3. This CDR3 is CATSFQAGYEQYF. Here the CDR3 DNA reads TGTGCCACCTCCTTTCAAGCGGGCTACGAGCAGTACTTC.

This rearrangement joins TRBV18 to TRBJ2-1, with a tentative D call TRBD2 (6 bases). This CDR3 contains 15 residues. The germline V gene has CDR1 KGHSH and CDR2 LQKENI. V was shortened by 6 bases and J by 4 bases, with 16 bases between the two germline ends. The CDR3 DNA follows: TGTGCCAGCTCCGGGGGTAACCTTCGTTACAATGAGCAGTTCTTC. Residues: CASSGGNLRYNEQFF.